This T cell receptor (beta chain) was obtained from a study of T cell responses to AZD1222 COVID-19 vaccine. The study's findings and limits: Baseline seropositivity characterized only six AZD1222 recipients. The study found Spike-specific TCR breadth and depth rose after two AZD1222 doses. There were mostly white British donors and more females than males, and clonal diversity was possibly underestimated. It was only after the peak T cell response that any repertoires were sampled.

CDR1 and CDR2 from the germline V gene are MNHEY and SMNVEV (reference sequence). V was shortened by 6 bases and J by 6 bases, with 11 bases between the two germline ends. The CDR3 totals 13 residues. Remarks on this clone: Its antigen is as yet unknown.

Here immunoSEQ multiplex PCR was the method, and the copy in TCRdb shows in-frame clones only, minus some. The sample gives around 100,000 clones, 70% to 90% of which show up once; 2.5% to 3% is in the top ten. This chain links TRBV27 with TRBJ2-2; unclear D gene. Sequencing was performed on peripheral blood, taken on day 0 of AZD1222 vaccination. The clonotype originates from an adult in good health. This chain's CDR3 is CASSLDRAGELFF. DNA for the CDR3: TGTGCCAGCAGCCTGGATCGGGCCGGGGAGCTGTTTTTT.